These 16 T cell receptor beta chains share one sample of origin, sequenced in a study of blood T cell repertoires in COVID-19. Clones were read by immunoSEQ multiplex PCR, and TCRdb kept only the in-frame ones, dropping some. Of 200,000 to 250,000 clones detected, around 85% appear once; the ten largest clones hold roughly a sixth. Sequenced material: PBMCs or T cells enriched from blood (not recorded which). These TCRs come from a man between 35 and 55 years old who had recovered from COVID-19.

CDR3 region: CASSVGSSYEQYF. DNA of the CDR3: TGTGCCAGCAGCGTAGGGAGCTCCTACGAGCAGTACTTC. The J gene is TRBJ2-7, the V gene TRBV6-5; maybe TRBD2 (5 bases). CDR3 length: 13 residues. V lost 6 bases and J lost 0, with 9 bases in between. Germline-derived CDR1 and CDR2 are MNHEY and SVGAGI.

The DNA for the CDR3 is TGCAGTGCGAGTCAACAGGGTTTCTCTGGAAACACCATATATTTT. Translated, it gives CSASQQGFSGNTIYF. The chain has TRBV20-1 and TRBJ1-3, with D perhaps matching TRBD1 (6 bases). V lost 6 bases to trimming and J lost 0 bases, with 15 bases between them. CDR3 length equals 15 residues. Per germline, CDR1 DFQATT and CDR2 SNEGSKA (reference sequence).

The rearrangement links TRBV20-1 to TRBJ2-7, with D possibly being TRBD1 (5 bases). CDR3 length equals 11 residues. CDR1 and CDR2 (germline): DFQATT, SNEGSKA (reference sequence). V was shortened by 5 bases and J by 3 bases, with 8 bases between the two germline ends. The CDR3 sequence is CSAADNYEQYF. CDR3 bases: TGCAGTGCTGCGGACAACTACGAGCAGTACTTC.

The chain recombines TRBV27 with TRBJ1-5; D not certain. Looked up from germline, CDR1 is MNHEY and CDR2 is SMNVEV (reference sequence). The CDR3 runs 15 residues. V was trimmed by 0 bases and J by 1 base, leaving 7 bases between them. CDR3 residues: CASSLSGVSNQPQHF. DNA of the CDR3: TGTGCCAGCAGTTTATCCGGGGTCAGCAATCAGCCCCAGCATTTT.

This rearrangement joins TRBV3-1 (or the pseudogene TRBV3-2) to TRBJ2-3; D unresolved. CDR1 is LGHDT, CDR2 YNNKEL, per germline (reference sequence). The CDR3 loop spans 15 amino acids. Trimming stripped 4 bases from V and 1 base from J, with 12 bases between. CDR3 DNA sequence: TGTGCCAGCAGCCTTCAAGCCCGCCGCACAGATACGCAGTATTTT. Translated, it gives CASSLQARRTDTQYF.

DNA for the CDR3: TGCGCCAGCAGTGAGGGTGGCGGGGCTAGCCCCTCTAATGAGCAGTTCTTC. Protein: CASSEGGGASPSNEQFF. The chain carries TRBV10-1 and TRBJ2-1; D is perhaps TRBD2 (6 bases). Germline loops: CDR1 WNHNN, CDR2 SYGVQD (reference sequence). Trimming pared 2 bases from V and 7 bases from J, leaving 21 bases between. CDR3 length: 17 residues.

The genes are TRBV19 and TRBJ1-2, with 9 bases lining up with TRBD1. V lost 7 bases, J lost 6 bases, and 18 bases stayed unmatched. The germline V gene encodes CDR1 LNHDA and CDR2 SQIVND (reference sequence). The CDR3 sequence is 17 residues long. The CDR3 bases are TGTGCCAGTACCCCCCCGTACCTTGGACAGGGGACCCATGGCTACACCTTC. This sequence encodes CASTPPYLGQGTHGYTF.

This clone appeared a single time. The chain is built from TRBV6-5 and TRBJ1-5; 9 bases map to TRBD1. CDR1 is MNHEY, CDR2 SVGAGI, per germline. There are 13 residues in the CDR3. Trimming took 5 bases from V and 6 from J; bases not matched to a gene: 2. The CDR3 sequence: CASSTGGGQPQHF. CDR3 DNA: TGTGCCAGCAGTACAGGGGGCGGTCAGCCCCAGCATTTT.

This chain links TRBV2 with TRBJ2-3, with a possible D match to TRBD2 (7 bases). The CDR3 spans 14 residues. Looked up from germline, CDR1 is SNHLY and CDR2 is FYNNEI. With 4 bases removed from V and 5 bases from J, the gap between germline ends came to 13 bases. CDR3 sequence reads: CASSVGGAKDTQYF. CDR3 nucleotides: TGTGCCAGCAGTGTTGGGGGGGCAAAAGATACGCAGTATTTT.

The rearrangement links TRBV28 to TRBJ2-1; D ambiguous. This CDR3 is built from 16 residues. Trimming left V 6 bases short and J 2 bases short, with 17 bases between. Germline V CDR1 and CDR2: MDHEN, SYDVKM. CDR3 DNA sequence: TGTGCCAGCAGCCCAGTAGCCCCCTTGGCCTACAATGAGCAGTTCTTC. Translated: CASSPVAPLAYNEQFF.

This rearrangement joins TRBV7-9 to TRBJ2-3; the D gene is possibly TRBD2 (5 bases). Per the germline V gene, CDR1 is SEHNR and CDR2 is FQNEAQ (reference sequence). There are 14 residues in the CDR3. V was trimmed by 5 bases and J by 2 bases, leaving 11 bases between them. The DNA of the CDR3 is TGTGCCAGCAGCCTCGGGGTTAACACAGATACGCAGTATTTT. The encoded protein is CASSLGVNTDTQYF. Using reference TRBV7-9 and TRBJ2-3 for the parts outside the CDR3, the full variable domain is DTGVSQNPRHKITKRGQNVTFRCDPISEHNRLYWYRQTLGQGPEFLTYFQNEAQLEKSRLLSDRFSAERPKGSFSTLEIQRTEQGDSAMYLCASSLGVNTDTQYFGPGTRLTVL.

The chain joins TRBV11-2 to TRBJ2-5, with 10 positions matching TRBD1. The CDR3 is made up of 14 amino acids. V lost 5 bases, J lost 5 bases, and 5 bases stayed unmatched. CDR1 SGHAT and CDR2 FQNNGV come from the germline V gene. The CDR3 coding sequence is TGTGCCAGCAGCCGGGACAGGGGTAGGGAGACCCAGTACTTC. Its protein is CASSRDRGRETQYF.

The CDR3 sequence is CATSPGANTGELFF. For the CDR3, the DNA is TGTGCCACCAGTCCAGGCGCGAACACCGGGGAGCTGTTTTTT. This chain connects TRBV24-1 to TRBJ2-2; D call uncertain. This CDR3 is 14 amino acids long. V lost 6 bases and J lost 0, with 7 bases in between. CDR1 is KGHDR, CDR2 SFDVKD, per germline.

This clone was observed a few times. The CDR3: CASSTGPAGDEQYF. Here the CDR3 DNA reads TGTGCCAGTAGTACCGGCCCAGCGGGGGACGAGCAGTACTTC. The chain employs TRBV19 and TRBJ2-7, with 8 bases matching TRBD2. V was pared by 4 bases and J by 5 bases, with 7 bases of the junction left unmatched. CDR3 length: 14 amino acids. CDR1 is LNHDA and CDR2 is SQIVND in the germline V gene (reference sequence).

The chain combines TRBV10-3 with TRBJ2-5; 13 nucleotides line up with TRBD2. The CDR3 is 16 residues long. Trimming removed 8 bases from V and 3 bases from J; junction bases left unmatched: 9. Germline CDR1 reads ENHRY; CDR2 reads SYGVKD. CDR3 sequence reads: CAIGGLAGISKETQYF. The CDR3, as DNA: TGTGCCATCGGGGGACTAGCGGGAATATCCAAAGAGACCCAGTACTTC.

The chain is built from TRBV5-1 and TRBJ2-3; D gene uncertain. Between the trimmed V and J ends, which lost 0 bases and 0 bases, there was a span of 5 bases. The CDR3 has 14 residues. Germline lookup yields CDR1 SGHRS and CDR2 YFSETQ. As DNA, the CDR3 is TGCGCCAGCAGCTTGGTTACTAGCACAGATACGCAGTATTTT. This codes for CASSLVTSTDTQYF.